A selection of T cell receptor beta chains follows, all from one sample in a study of T cell responses to AZD1222 COVID-19 vaccine. Measured with immunoSEQ multiplex PCR; TCRdb has only the in-frame clones, and not every one. The profile shows 150,000 to 200,000 clones, about 90% of them singletons. Here the sequenced sample was peripheral blood, taken 28 days after the second AZD1222 dose. Receptor source: an adult who received the AZD1222 COVID-19 vaccine. Both conserved end residues are trimmed from each CDR3. Each record gives: clone size, V gene, CDR3 length, CDR3 protein. The size of a clone is reported for some rows only, either as once, few or many, or as a class for expanded clones.

size: -; V: TRBV6-2/TRBV6-3; length: 15; CDR3: ASSRPGQGALGQPQH
size: -; V: TRBV27; length: 17; CDR3: ASSAGTSGTILRSYEQY
size: -; V: TRBV7-8; length: 14; CDR3: ASSPRWFPDTDTQY
size: -; V: TRBV19; length: 11; CDR3: ASSFTGNTEAF
size: -; V: TRBV6-2/TRBV6-3; length: 14; CDR3: ASSYSPTHREGEAF
size: -; V: TRBV7-6; length: 14; CDR3: ASSLAAGGPGETQY
size: -; V: TRBV3-1/TRBV3-2; length: 13; CDR3: ASSQELQGRDTQY
size: -; V: TRBV7-2; length: 13; CDR3: ASSLGRYSNQPQH
size: -; V: TRBV5-1; length: 13; CDR3: ASSFLPGGQETQY
size: once; V: TRBV5-1; length: 13; CDR3: ASSLAGDFAEEQY
size: once; V: TRBV5-5; length: 10; CDR3: ASSRTDYGYT
size: -; V: TRBV4-2; length: 13; CDR3: ASSQERAFHYGYT
size: -; V: TRBV27; length: 12; CDR3: ASSLLDRGSEQF
size: -; V: TRBV7-9; length: 12; CDR3: ASSLGTSHTEAF
size: -; V: TRBV6-4; length: 12; CDR3: ASRNRDRGDILF
size: -; V: TRBV7-6; length: 12; CDR3: ASSSQGIGETQY
size: -; V: TRBV29-1; length: 11; CDR3: SVAWGVQETQY
size: -; V: TRBV19; length: 12; CDR3: ASSIRNSGNTIY
size: once; V: TRBV7-8; length: 12; CDR3: ASSLDRVGNTIY
size: -; V: TRBV11-2; length: 12; CDR3: ASSLDRVTGELF
size: -; V: TRBV12-3/TRBV12-4; length: 10; CDR3: ASSHRDREYT
size: -; V: TRBV3-1/TRBV3-2; length: 13; CDR3: ASSQEGGSGGGYT
size: -; V: TRBV7-3; length: 11; CDR3: ASSPTGNYGYT
size: -; V: TRBV6-5; length: 12; CDR3: ASSYTQTNYGYT
size: -; V: TRBV9; length: 13; CDR3: ASSVAKGGPYGYT
size: -; V: TRBV7-9; length: 14; CDR3: ASSLIPGQVPYEQY
size: -; V: TRBV3-1/TRBV3-2; length: 12; CDR3: ASSQPEGFTEAF
size: -; V: TRBV30; length: 12; CDR3: AWKNYSGREKLF
size: -; V: TRBV7-9; length: 11; CDR3: ASSRGVDYGYT
size: few; V: TRBV6-2/TRBV6-3; length: 12; CDR3: ASSLGWGNQPQH
size: -; V: TRBV24-1; length: 10; CDR3: ATSDRVGAQY
size: -; V: TRBV9; length: 17; CDR3: ASSVASSGGTRSYNEQF
size: -; V: TRBV4-2; length: 12; CDR3: ASSPGTGGNTIY
size: -; V: TRBV6-1; length: 10; CDR3: ASSDDSRSYT
size: -; V: TRBV2; length: 13; CDR3: ASSEARVRVNEQY
size: -; V: TRBV25-1; length: 12; CDR3: ASSPPLYNSPLH
size: -; V: TRBV6-5; length: 11; CDR3: ASSARRFYGYT
size: -; V: TRBV10-2; length: 10; CDR3: ASSDGGTEAF
size: -; V: TRBV5-1; length: 18; CDR3: ASSSGPSGQGARGKNGYT
size: once; V: TRBV6-5; length: 12; CDR3: ASSRDRVNTEAF